The 30 T cell receptor beta chains below come from one sample, sequenced in a study of blood T cells in healthy people across ages. The second PCR ran roughly 6 to 11 cycles with a sample-barcoded 5' primer and J-beta primers. MiXCR, run by TCRdb on the 5' RACE reads, gives a single entry per CDR3 protein. The sample lists about 1.8 million distinct CDR3 sequences; 40% to 55% were seen once. Sequencing was performed on blood. The receptors originated from a middle-aged woman in good health.

V usage is TRBV21-1 and J usage is TRBJ1-2. TRBV21-1 is tagged as a pseudogene. The length of the CDR3 is 13 residues. The CDR3 loop is CASSKVLAYGYTF. The CDR3 DNA reads TGTGCCAGCAGCAAAGTTTTAGCTTATGGCTACACCTTC.

This clonotype was counted between two and nine times. This sequence joins TRBV2 and TRBJ2-3; the D is unclear. Trimming stripped 8 bases from V and 4 bases from J, with 10 bases between. This CDR3 is 12 amino acids long. From germline, CDR1 is SNHLY and CDR2 FYNNEI. The chain's CDR3 is CASVLVADTQYF. In DNA, the CDR3 is TGTGCCAGCGTCCTCGTAGCAGATACGCAGTATTTT.

This sequence joins TRBV7-2 and TRBJ2-3, with D possibly TRBD1 on 5 matching bases. This CDR3 is built from 14 residues. V lost 5 bases, J lost 8 bases, and 17 bases lay in between. Looked up from germline, CDR1 is SGHTA and CDR2 is FQGNSA. Here the CDR3 reads CASSHNTGAGTQYF. DNA of the CDR3: TGTGCCAGCAGCCACAATACAGGAGCCGGTACGCAGTATTTT.

This clonotype showed up just a few times. V is TRBV25-1 and J is TRBJ2-5, with D perhaps matching TRBD1 or TRBD2 (6 bases each). Trimming left V 8 bases short and J 5 bases short, with 21 bases between. The CDR3 is 15 amino acids. CDR1 is MGHDK, CDR2 SYGVNS, per germline. The chain's CDR3 is CASGESGASGETQYF. The CDR3, as DNA: TGTGCCAGCGGAGAGTCGGGGGCTTCGGGTGAGACCCAGTACTTC.

This chain joins TRBV4-1 and TRBJ2-3; 8 nucleotides agree with TRBD1. Trimming cost V 0 bases and J 2 bases; bases outside gene matches: 4. The V gene's germline CDR1 is MGHRA and CDR2 YSYEKL. The CDR3 consists of 16 residues. The CDR3 DNA is TGCGCCAGCAGCCAAGATCAGGGGGCTTTCACAGATACGCAGTATTTT. Protein product: CASSQDQGAFTDTQYF.

The genes are TRBV5-5 and TRBJ2-3; perhaps TRBD1 as D (6 bases). Germline V gene sequence: CDR1 SGHKS, CDR2 YYEKEE (reference sequence). The V gene lost 4 bases and the J gene lost 1 base, with 16 bases spanning the gap. The CDR3 loop spans 16 amino acids. The CDR3 DNA follows: TGTGCCAGCAGCAAACAGGGATTTCGTGGCACAGATACGCAGTATTTT. It translates to CASSKQGFRGTDTQYF.

The V gene is TRBV7-2, the J gene TRBJ2-3; 8 nucleotides line up with TRBD1. The V segment lost 5 bases and the J segment 1 base; nucleotides outside the gene matches: 14. Germline CDR1 SGHTA, CDR2 FQGNSA. CDR3 length: 18 amino acids. CDR3: CASSRNPIGQGRTDTQYF. For the CDR3, the DNA is TGTGCCAGCAGCAGGAACCCTATTGGACAGGGCCGCACAGATACGCAGTATTTT.

This clonotype was recorded once. The rearrangement uses TRBV6-5 and TRBJ2-5; a weak D match, TRBD2 (6 bases). The tail of the sequence fits TRBJ2-7 better, so the J call may be wrong. The CDR3 extends over 14 amino acids. Germline V gene lookup returns CDR1 MNHEY and CDR2 SVGAGI. The CDR3 region has the DNA TGTGCCAGCAGTCAACCGGGAGAAGGTAACGAGCAGTACTTC. It specifies CASSQPGEGNEQYF.

This chain connects TRBV18 to TRBJ2-3, with D hard to call. Trimming left V 2 bases short and J 4 bases short, with 13 bases between. CDR3 length: 15 amino acids. The germline CDR1 and CDR2 sequences are KGHSH and LQKENI. This chain's CDR3 is CASSPSPQVADTQYF. The CDR3 region has the DNA TGTGCCAGCTCACCAAGTCCGCAAGTTGCAGATACGCAGTATTTT. Full variable domain (rest looked up from reference TRBV18 and TRBJ2-3): NAGVMQNPRHLVRRRGQEARLRCSPMKGHSHVYWYRQLPEEGLKFMVYLQKENIIDESGMPKERFSAEFPKEGPSILRIQQVVRGDSAAYFCASSPSPQVADTQYFGPGTRLTVL.

This clonotype was counted a few times. The chain uses TRBV4-1 and TRBJ2-5, with D maybe TRBD2 (7 bases). Germline values: CDR1 MGHRA, CDR2 YSYEKL. V was trimmed by 3 bases and J by 0 bases, leaving 17 bases between them. The length of the CDR3 is 17 residues. CDR3 in amino acids: CASSHPGTGGNQETQYF. The CDR3, as DNA: TGCGCCAGCAGCCATCCTGGAACGGGGGGCAACCAAGAGACCCAGTACTTC.

CDR3 region: CASSLAPGQGTETQYF. The DNA of the CDR3 is TGTGCCAGCAGCTTAGCCCCGGGACAGGGGACGGAGACCCAGTACTTC. The chain recombines TRBV7-2 with TRBJ2-5; TRBD1 agrees at 10 bases. The V gene end was trimmed by 0 bases and the J gene end by 5 bases; junction bases not matched to a gene: 6. This CDR3 is 16 amino acids long. CDR1 is SGHTA, CDR2 FQGNSA, per germline.

Concerning this clonotype: An end of the junction does not agree with germline; a read error may underlie this. The chain carries TRBV12-3 or TRBV12-4 and TRBJ2-6, with D perhaps matching TRBD1 or TRBD2 (5 bases each). CDR3 size: 15 residues. The CDR3 region has the DNA TGTGCCAGCAGTTTTGGCAGGGCCGGGGTCAACGTCCTGACTTTC. This encodes CASSFGRAGVNVLTF.

The chain uses TRBV12-3 or TRBV12-4 and TRBJ1-5; 9 nucleotides line up with TRBD1. J lost 3 bases, V lost 6 bases, and 6 bases had no gene match. The CDR3 contains 15 residues. The CDR3 loop reads CASRPGQGLNQPQHF. The CDR3 DNA sequence: TGTGCCAGCAGGCCGGGACAGGGTCTCAATCAGCCCCAGCATTTT.

This clonotype came up a few times. V gene TRBV10-3 combines with J gene TRBJ2-7; 9 bases fit TRBD1. CDR3 length: 14 amino acids. Trimming took 5 bases from V and 2 from J; bases not matched to a gene: 4. Germline-derived CDR1 and CDR2 are ENHRY and SYGVKD. The CDR3 here is CAISFGTGTYEQYF. The CDR3 DNA is TGTGCCATCAGTTTCGGGACAGGGACCTACGAGCAGTACTTC.

The rearrangement links TRBV20-1 to TRBJ2-5; D tentatively reads TRBD1 or TRBD2 (6 bases each). The CDR3 is made up of 15 amino acids. In germline, CDR1 is DFQATT, CDR2 SNEGSKA (reference sequence). Trimming cost V 7 bases and J 1 base, with 19 bases left between them. For the CDR3, the DNA is TGCAGTGGTGCGCTAGGGGGGCACCCCCAAGAGACCCAGTACTTC. Encoded protein: CSGALGGHPQETQYF.

This clonotype has only a few counts. The chain recombines TRBV12-3 or TRBV12-4 with TRBJ1-5, with a weak D call TRBD1 (5 bases). Trimming shortened V by 3 bases and J by 4 bases, and 16 bases separated the two germline ends. The CDR3 consists of 16 residues. The DNA for the CDR3 is TGTGCCAGCAGTTTCTTCGGCCGGGGGGAAAATCAGCCCCAGCATTTT. This encodes CASSFFGRGENQPQHF.

This clonotype was found a few times. The chain has TRBV4-3 and TRBJ2-7, with D maybe TRBD2 (6 bases). The CDR3 sequence is 15 residues long. Trimming took 5 bases from V and 3 from J, leaving 17 bases between them. From germline, CDR1 is LGHNA and CDR2 YSLEER. The CDR3 region has the DNA TGCGCCAGCAGCGTCGGACGGGGGTCCTTCTACGAGCAGTACTTC. Amino acid sequence: CASSVGRGSFYEQYF.

The chain links TRBV28 to TRBJ2-5; TRBD2 matches 8 bases. Trimming cost V 1 base and J 9 bases; bases outside gene matches: 19. The CDR3 spans 18 residues. Germline assignment: CDR1 MDHEN and CDR2 SYDVKM. Here the CDR3 DNA reads TGTGCCAGCAGTTTATTAGAGTGGTTCGGGGGGGAGCCTTCGGCCCAGTACTTC. This codes for CASSLLEWFGGEPSAQYF. The variable domain in full, with the rest retrieved from reference TRBV28 and TRBJ2-5, is DVKVTQSSRYLVKRTGEKVFLECVQDMDHENMFWYRQDPGLGLRLIYFSYDVKMKEKGDIPEGYSVSREKKERFSLILESASTNQTSMYLCASSLLEWFGGEPSAQYFGPGTRLLVL.

This clonotype was counted between two and nine times. The chain recombines TRBV14 with TRBJ2-1, with TRBD2 identical over 9 bases. Unmatched junction bases numbered 6, after V lost 3 bases and J lost 3 bases. Germline V gives CDR1 SGHDN, CDR2 FVKESK. The CDR3 contains 16 residues. CDR3 in DNA: TGTGCCAGCAGCCATCCAGCGGGGGGCCTCTACAATGAGCAGTTCTTC. Its translation is CASSHPAGGLYNEQFF.

This clonotype was seen a few times. The V gene is TRBV6-5, the J gene TRBJ2-3; no clear D. CDR1 MNHEY and CDR2 SVGAGI come from the germline V gene. V lost 2 bases to trimming and J lost 4 bases, with 16 bases between them. This CDR3 has 16 amino acids. CDR3 in DNA: TGTGCCAGCAGTTACCTGACCGCCGGCCCCGCAGATACGCAGTATTTT. Its protein product is CASSYLTAGPADTQYF.

This clonotype was counted a few times. The chain is built from TRBV5-1 and TRBJ1-2; no clear D gene. The V end lost 4 bases, the J end lost 0 bases, and 13 bases lay between the germline ends. CDR1 and CDR2 (germline): SGHRS, YFSETQ. The CDR3 is 15 amino acids. CDR3 sequence reads: CASSISDGANYGYTF. CDR3 in DNA: TGCGCCAGCAGCATAAGTGACGGCGCTAACTATGGCTACACCTTC.

This rearrangement joins TRBV7-8 to TRBJ1-2, with a tentative D call TRBD1 (5 bases). The germline V and J ends were trimmed by 1 base and 6 bases, with 9 bases remaining between them. The CDR3 loop spans 13 amino acids. Germline V gives CDR1 SGHVS, CDR2 FQNEAQ. The CDR3: CASSLVKGHGYTF. DNA for the CDR3: TGTGCCAGCAGCTTAGTCAAGGGGCATGGCTACACCTTC.

This clonotype came up a few times. This chain links TRBV11-2 with TRBJ2-5; no firm D call. The CDR3 sequence is 15 residues long. CDR1 and CDR2 from the germline V gene are SGHAT and FQNNGV. V was clipped by 1 base and J by 1 base, with 10 bases between them. The CDR3 reads CASSLVSPPQETQYF. CDR3 bases: TGTGCCAGCAGCTTAGTTTCGCCGCCCCAAGAGACCCAGTACTTC.

This clonotype occurred a few times. The chain carries TRBV21-1 and TRBJ2-5; the D call in the table, TRBD1, was not verified against the DNA. TRBV21-1 is labeled a pseudogene. This CDR3 is 15 amino acids long. This chain's CDR3 is CASSKARGEQETQYF. The CDR3 nucleotides are TGTGCCAGCAGCAAAGCGAGGGGAGAGCAAGAGACCCAGTACTTC.

The V and J genes are TRBV6-6 and TRBJ1-1; the D is unclear. V was clipped by 0 bases and J by 4 bases, with 12 bases between them. The length of the CDR3 is 15 residues. The germline V gene encodes CDR1 MNHNY and CDR2 SVGAGI (reference sequence). CDR3 residues: CASSYSLSLVTEAFF. In DNA, the CDR3 is TGTGCCAGCAGTTACTCGTTATCCCTAGTCACTGAAGCTTTCTTT.

The V and J genes are TRBV14 and TRBJ2-1; D is uncertain. The DNA end lines up better with TRBJ2-7; the J call may be wrong. The CDR3 runs 15 residues. CDR1 is SGHDN, CDR2 FVKESK, per germline. The CDR3 loop reads CASSQLSGSYNEQYF. The CDR3 region has the DNA TGTGCCAGCAGCCAACTCTCAGGATCCTACAATGAGCAGTACTTC.

This chain joins TRBV12-3 or TRBV12-4 and TRBJ1-5; D unclear. This CDR3 is built from 15 residues. V lost 2 bases to trimming and J lost 1 base, with 9 bases between them. The CDR3, as DNA: TGTGCCAGCAGTTTACGGGGATCGAGCAATCAGCCCCAGCATTTT. Protein product: CASSLRGSSNQPQHF.

This clonotype was picked up a small number of times. The chain combines TRBV7-8 with TRBJ1-4; the D is unclear. CDR1 and CDR2 from the germline V gene are SGHVS and FQNEAQ. The V and J ends lost 4 bases and 0 bases respectively, with 6 bases between them. The CDR3 sequence is 14 residues long. CDR3 DNA sequence: TGTGCCAGCAGCTCCGGATCAACTAATGAAAAACTGTTTTTT. It is translated as CASSSGSTNEKLFF.

To note about this clonotype: A junction end diverges from the germline sequence, so it may reflect a read error. The chain employs TRBV28 and TRBJ2-4, with D possibly called TRBD1 or TRBD2 (6 bases each). The DNA matches TRBJ2-7 better at its end, which makes the J call doubtful. The CDR3 runs to 14 residues. The germline V gene encodes CDR1 MDHEN and CDR2 SYDVKM. CDR3 sequence reads: CTSSLQGRRDEQYF. The CDR3, as DNA: TGTACCAGCAGTTTGCAGGGGAGGAGGGACGAGCAGTACTTC.

This clonotype was found a few times. The rearrangement uses TRBV7-2 and TRBJ2-4, with 13 bases lining up with TRBD2. J gave up 7 bases and V 4 bases, and 4 bases lay outside the gene matches. The CDR3 spans 15 residues. Germline lookup yields CDR1 SGHTA and CDR2 FQGNSA. CDR3 sequence: CASSSTSGGGNIQYF. In nucleotides, the CDR3 is TGTGCCAGCAGCTCCACTAGCGGGGGGGGGAACATTCAGTACTTC.